The rows below give T cell receptor beta chains drawn from one sample of a study of cytomegalovirus exposure and HLA in healthy donors. Some clones are missing from TCRdb's copy, which holds only in-frame ones; the method was immunoSEQ multiplex PCR. The sample has 150,000 to 200,000 clones; about 79% are singletons. Source material: PBMCs. These receptors were obtained from a man aged 45 to 65 in good health and CMV-seropositive. Both conserved end residues are part of each CDR3. Fields, in order: CDR3 protein, CDR3 DNA, clone size, J gene, V gene, D gene. A D gene is named only where the DNA matches it firmly. Expanded clones get a size class; other rows say once, few or many, or leave the size out.

CASSDDRASSGNTIYF | TGTGCCAGCAGCGACGACAGGGCAAGCTCTGGAAACACCATATATTTT | NA | TRBJ1-3 | TRBV9 | TRBD1
CASSPWARGDIQYF | TGTGCCAGCAGCCCTTGGGCCAGGGGGGACATTCAGTACTTC | NA | TRBJ2-4 | TRBV27 | NA
CASSGTSSSYNSPLHF | TGTGCCAGCAGTGGGACTTCCAGCTCCTATAATTCACCCCTCCACTTT | NA | TRBJ1-6 | TRBV2 | NA
CASSFRKNEKLFF | TGTGCCAGCAGCTTCAGGAAAAATGAAAAACTGTTTTTT | NA | TRBJ1-4 | TRBV7-2 | NA
CASSTRTSGGGEQFF | TGTGCCAGTAGTACTAGGACTAGCGGGGGCGGTGAGCAGTTCTTC | NA | TRBJ2-1 | TRBV19 | TRBD2
CASSQSGTSGDTQYF | TGTGCCAGCTCACAGTCCGGGACTAGCGGTGATACGCAGTATTTT | NA | TRBJ2-3 | TRBV18 | TRBD2
CASSDRALNYGYTF | TGTGCCAGCAGCGACAGGGCCCTTAACTATGGCTACACCTTC | NA | TRBJ1-2 | TRBV6-1 | TRBD1
CASSEGLAGGHEQFF | TGTGCCAGCAGTGAAGGACTAGCGGGAGGGCATGAGCAGTTCTTC | NA | TRBJ2-1 | TRBV25-1 | TRBD2
CASSPRDGSHEQYF | TGTGCCAGCAGCCCGCGGGACGGCTCTCACGAGCAGTACTTC | NA | TRBJ2-7 | TRBV9 | NA
CSVEDTGQGPPEAFF | TGCAGCGTTGAAGATACGGGACAGGGGCCCCCTGAAGCTTTCTTT | NA | TRBJ1-1 | TRBV29-1 | TRBD1
CAISEGQLVTNYGYTF | TGTGCCATCAGTGAGGGACAGTTAGTGACTAACTATGGCTACACCTTC | NA | TRBJ1-2 | TRBV10-3 | NA
CASSVGQGRNEQYF | TGTGCCAGCAGCGTAGGGCAGGGTAGGAACGAGCAGTACTTC | NA | TRBJ2-7 | TRBV9 | NA
CASSLGGVNTEAFF | TGTGCCAGCAGCTTGGGCGGGGTTAACACTGAAGCTTTCTTT | few | TRBJ1-1 | TRBV11-2 | NA
CASSPQPGLAGDYEQFF | TGCGCCAGCAGCCCCCAGCCGGGACTAGCGGGAGATTATGAGCAGTTCTTC | NA | TRBJ2-1 | TRBV5-1 | TRBD2
CASSQRTGGGTDTQYF | TGTGCCAGCTCCCAGCGTACAGGGGGAGGCACAGATACGCAGTATTTT | NA | TRBJ2-3 | TRBV18 | TRBD1
CASSQAQWSYNEQFF | TGTGCCAGCAGCCAAGCCCAGTGGTCCTACAATGAGCAGTTCTTC | NA | TRBJ2-1 | TRBV14 | NA
CASSLVAGLLNNEQFF | TGTGCCAGCAGCTTAGTGGCGGGGCTGCTAAACAATGAGCAGTTCTTC | NA | TRBJ2-1 | TRBV7-8 | NA
CASSLILGYGYTF | TGTGCCAGCAGTTTAATCCTCGGCTATGGCTACACCTTC | NA | TRBJ1-2 | TRBV28 | NA
CASSQTPGGYEQYF | TGCGCCAGCAGCCAGACCCCCGGGGGCTACGAGCAGTACTTC | NA | TRBJ2-7 | TRBV4-1 | NA
CASSPRVAGTGELFF | TGTGCCAGCAGCCCTCGGGTGGCGGGCACCGGGGAGCTGTTTTTT | NA | TRBJ2-2 | TRBV7-2 | NA
CASSQTSVGQETQYF | TGTGCCAGCAGCCAGACTAGCGTTGGGCAAGAGACCCAGTACTTC | NA | TRBJ2-5 | TRBV5-4 | TRBD2
CATSRDPANYGYTF | TGTGCCACCAGCAGAGATCCGGCTAACTATGGCTACACCTTC | NA | TRBJ1-2 | TRBV15 | NA
CASSLVTSGRNEQFF | TGCGCCAGCAGCTTGGTGACTAGCGGGAGAAATGAGCAGTTCTTC | few | TRBJ2-1 | TRBV5-1 | TRBD2
CASSPTGVPNQPQHF | TGTGCCAGCAGCCCTACAGGGGTCCCAAATCAGCCCCAGCATTTT | NA | TRBJ1-5 | TRBV5-6 | TRBD1
CASSLEQNTGELFF | TGTGCCAGCAGCTTGGAACAGAACACCGGGGAGCTGTTTTTT | NA | TRBJ2-2 | TRBV5-4 | NA
CSVVGGETGNTIYF | TGCAGCGTTGTTGGGGGCGAGACTGGAAACACCATATATTTT | NA | TRBJ1-3 | TRBV29-1 | NA
CAISERALGLYSNQPQHF | TGTGCCATCAGTGAGAGGGCCTTGGGACTTTATAGCAATCAGCCCCAGCATTTT | NA | TRBJ1-5 | TRBV10-3 | NA
CASSESRQGNQPQHF | TGCGCCAGCAGTGAGTCGAGACAGGGCAATCAGCCCCAGCATTTT | NA | TRBJ1-5 | TRBV10-2 | NA
CASREGEGPGNTIYF | TGTGCCAGTAGAGAAGGCGAGGGTCCTGGAAACACCATATATTTT | NA | TRBJ1-3 | TRBV19 | NA
CASSFSQWFTEAFF | TGTGCCAGCAGTTTCTCCCAGTGGTTCACTGAAGCTTTCTTT | NA | TRBJ1-1 | TRBV27 | NA
CATSSSPGGAYNEQFF | TGTGCCACCAGCAGTTCCCCCGGCGGAGCCTACAATGAGCAGTTCTTC | NA | TRBJ2-1 | TRBV15 | NA
CASSTGSGANVLTF | TGTGCCAGTAGTACAGGGTCTGGGGCCAACGTCCTGACTTTC | NA | TRBJ2-6 | TRBV19 | NA
CASSPPATRVRFF | TGTGCCAGCAGCCCGCCAGCCACTAGGGTTAGGTTCTTC | NA | TRBJ2-1 | TRBV6-5 | NA
CASSLGGTSGRAQGNEQFF | TGTGCCAGCAGCCTAGGGGGGACTAGCGGGAGGGCCCAGGGCAATGAGCAGTTCTTC | once | TRBJ2-1 | TRBV11-3 | TRBD2
CASSSTGVVGQPQHF | TGTGCCAGCAGCTCAACAGGGGTCGTCGGACAGCCCCAGCATTTT | NA | TRBJ1-5 | TRBV7-9 | TRBD1
CASSSGTALTEAFF | TGTGCCAGTAGTAGTGGGACAGCTCTCACTGAAGCTTTCTTT | NA | TRBJ1-1 | TRBV19 | TRBD1
CASSRGAQYGYTF | TGTGCCAGCAGCCGGGGGGCACAGTATGGCTACACCTTC | NA | TRBJ1-2 | TRBV11-2 | NA
CASSLFSSGAANYGYTF | TGCGCCAGCAGCTTGTTCTCTTCTGGGGCGGCTAACTATGGCTACACCTTC | NA | TRBJ1-2 | TRBV5-1 | NA
CASSITGGSSAFF | TGTGCCAGCAGTATAACAGGGGGATCGTCCGCTTTCTTT | NA | TRBJ1-1 | TRBV27 | TRBD1
CASSLSQYRAAGNTIYF | TGTGCCAGCAGTTTATCCCAGTACAGAGCAGCAGGAAACACCATATATTTT | NA | TRBJ1-3 | TRBV28 | NA
CASSLGPDSIQPQHF | TGCGCCAGCAGCTTGGGGCCGGACAGTATCCAGCCCCAGCATTTT | NA | TRBJ1-5 | TRBV5-1 | NA
CASSERRRGGRETQYF | TGTGCCAGCAGCGAACGACGGCGGGGGGGCCGTGAGACCCAGTACTTC | NA | TRBJ2-5 | TRBV9 | TRBD2
CASSTGRDSPLHF | TGTGCCAGCAGTACTGGGAGAGATTCACCCCTCCACTTT | few | TRBJ1-6 | TRBV6-1 | NA
CASSRQTSGVSGDTQYF | TGTGCCAGCTCACGCCAGACTAGCGGGGTTTCGGGGGATACGCAGTATTTT | NA | TRBJ2-3 | TRBV18 | TRBD2
CASSLGTALNYGYTF | TGCGCCAGCAGCCTAGGGACAGCCCTTAACTATGGCTACACCTTC | NA | TRBJ1-2 | TRBV4-1 | TRBD1